This T cell receptor (delta chain) was profiled in a study of gamma-delta chains in newborns, infants, children. The overall study: Microbial exposure reportedly drives polyclonal innate γδ T cell expansion after birth.

TCRdb applied CATT to the reads for clone calling. Of some 12,000 delta-chain clones in the sample, around 8.8% were seen once. This CDR3 contains 15 residues. The V gene lost 7 bases and the J gene lost 3 bases, with 20 bases spanning the gap. The germline CDR1 and CDR2 sequences are GEAIGNYY and EKD. In this sample, this clone turned up a few times. What was sequenced was blood. The rearrangement links TRDV2 to TRDJ1, with a weak D call TRDD3 (5 bases). This clonotype was sampled from a child who was a newborn, infant or young child, either healthy, febrile or measles-vaccinated (not recorded which). The CDR3 bases are TGTGCCTGCGACCTCCTGGGCCTTGATGCCGATAAACTCATCTTT. Translation gives CACDLLGLDADKLIF.